Sequencing of this TCR beta chain was carried out in a study of CD8+ T cells in alopecia areata. Germline V CDR1 and CDR2: MNHEY, SVGAGI. The CDR3 consists of 15 residues. V shed 2 bases, J shed 7 bases, and the junction held 5 bases outside the gene matches. The sequencing template was cDNA reverse transcribed from extracted RNA. The data were produced by immunoSEQ multiplex PCR, yet TCRdb's version contains in-frame clones alone and is incomplete. The sample consists of about 140,000 clones, around four fifths of them appearing once. Sample treatment: oral pan-JAK inhibitor, 5-10 mg twice daily. Lesional scalp punch biopsies and peripheral blood were collected from alopecia areata patients.

V and J are TRBV6-5 and TRBJ2-1; 10 bases line up with TRBD1. Here the sequenced sample was CD8+ T cells sorted from blood, taken at week 4, from a patient treated with tofacitinib. The receptor's source is a human donor with alopecia areata. The CDR3 bases are TGTGCCAGCAGTTACGGGGACAGGGGCATGAATGAGCAGTTCTTC. This codes for CASSYGDRGMNEQFF.